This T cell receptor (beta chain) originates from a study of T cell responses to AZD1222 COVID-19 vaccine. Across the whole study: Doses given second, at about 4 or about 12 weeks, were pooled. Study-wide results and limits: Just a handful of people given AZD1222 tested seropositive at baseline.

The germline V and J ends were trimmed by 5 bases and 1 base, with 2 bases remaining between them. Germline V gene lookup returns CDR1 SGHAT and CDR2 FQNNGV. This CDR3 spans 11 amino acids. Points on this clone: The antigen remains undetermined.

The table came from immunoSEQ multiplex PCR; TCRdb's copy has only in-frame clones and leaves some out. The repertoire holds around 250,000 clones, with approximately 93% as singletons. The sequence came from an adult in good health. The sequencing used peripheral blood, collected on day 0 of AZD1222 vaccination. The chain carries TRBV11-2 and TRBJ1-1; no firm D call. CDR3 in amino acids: CASSTNTEAFF. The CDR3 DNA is TGTGCCAGCAGCACGAACACTGAAGCTTTCTTT. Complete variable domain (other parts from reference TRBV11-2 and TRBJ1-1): EAGVAQSPRYKIIEKRQSVAFWCNPISGHATLYWYQQILGQGPKLLIQFQNNGVVDDSQLPKDRFSAERLKGVDSTLKIQPAKLEDSAVYLCASSTNTEAFFGQGTRLTVV.